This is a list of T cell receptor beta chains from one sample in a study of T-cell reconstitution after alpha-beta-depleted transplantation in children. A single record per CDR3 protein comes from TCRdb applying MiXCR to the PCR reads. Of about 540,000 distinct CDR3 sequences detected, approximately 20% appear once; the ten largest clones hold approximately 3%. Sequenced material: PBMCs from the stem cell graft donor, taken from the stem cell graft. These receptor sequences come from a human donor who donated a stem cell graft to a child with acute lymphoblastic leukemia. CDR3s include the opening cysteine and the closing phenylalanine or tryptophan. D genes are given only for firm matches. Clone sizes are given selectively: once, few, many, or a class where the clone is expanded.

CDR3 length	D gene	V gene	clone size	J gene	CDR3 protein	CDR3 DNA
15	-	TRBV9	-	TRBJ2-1	CASSVVWGGRNEQFF	TGTGCCAGCAGCGTAGTATGGGGGGGGCGGAATGAGCAGTTCTTC
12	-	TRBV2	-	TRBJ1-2	CASSFSDYGYTF	TGTGCCAGCAGCTTCAGCGACTATGGCTACACCTTC
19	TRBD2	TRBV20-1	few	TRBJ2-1	CSARGPGLVTGSSYNEQFF	TGCAGTGCTAGAGGGCCGGGACTAGTCACGGGGAGCTCCTACAATGAGCAGTTCTTC
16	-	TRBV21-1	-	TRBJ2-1	CASSKVRGGVHNEQFF	TGTGCCAGCAGCAAAGTCCGCGGGGGCGTCCACAATGAGCAGTTCTTC
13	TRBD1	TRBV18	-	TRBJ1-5	CASSPTGQGDTEF	TGTGCCAGCTCACCTACTGGACAGGGGGATACCGAGTTT
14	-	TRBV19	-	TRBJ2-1	CASSIGGNYNEQFF	TGTGCCAGTAGTATAGGGGGCAACTACAATGAGCAGTTCTTC
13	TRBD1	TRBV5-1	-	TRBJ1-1	CASSKQGAREAFF	TGCGCCAGCAGTAAACAGGGGGCTAGGGAAGCTTTCTTT
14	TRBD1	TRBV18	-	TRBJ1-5	CASSAGTGNQPQHF	TGTGCCAGCTCAGCCGGGACAGGCAATCAGCCCCAGCATTTT
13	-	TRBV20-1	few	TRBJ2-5	CSARRQTQETQYF	TGCAGTGCTAGAAGACAGACACAAGAGACCCAGTACTTC
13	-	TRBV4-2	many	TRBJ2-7	CASSQEGGYEQYF	TGTGCCAGCAGCCAAGAGGGTGGGTACGAGCAGTACTTC
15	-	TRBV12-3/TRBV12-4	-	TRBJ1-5	CASTDLDSSNQPQHF	TGTGCCAGCACCGATCTCGACAGTAGCAATCAGCCCCAGCATTTT
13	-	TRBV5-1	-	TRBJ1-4	CASRGTGREKLFF	TGCGCCAGCAGAGGAACAGGGCGGGAAAAACTGTTTTTT
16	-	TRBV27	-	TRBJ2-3	CASSPPQGPGTDTQYF	TGTGCCAGCAGCCCACCCCAGGGGCCGGGCACAGATACGCAGTATTTT
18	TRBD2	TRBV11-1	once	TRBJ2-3	CASSQAFVIGLDTDTQYF	TGTGCCAGCAGTCAGGCCTTCGTGATCGGACTAGACACAGATACGCAGTATTTT
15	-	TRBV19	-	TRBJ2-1	CASSSSRTTYGEQFF	TGTGCCAGTAGTTCATCCCGGACCACCTACGGTGAGCAGTTCTTC
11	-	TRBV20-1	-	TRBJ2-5	CSANTRTTQYF	TGCAGTGCGAATACAAGAACCACCCAGTACTTC
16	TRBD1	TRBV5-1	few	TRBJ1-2	CASSKGTGPSWDGYTF	TGCGCCAGCAGCAAGGGGACAGGGCCTTCTTGGGATGGCTACACCTTC
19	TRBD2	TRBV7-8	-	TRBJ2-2	CASRKRGLAGGHGTGELFF	TGTGCCAGCAGGAAGCGAGGACTAGCGGGAGGGCACGGCACCGGGGAGCTGTTTTTT
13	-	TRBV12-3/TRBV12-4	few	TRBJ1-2	CASSLGGDPGYTF	TGTGCCAGCAGTTTAGGGGGGGACCCAGGCTACACCTTC
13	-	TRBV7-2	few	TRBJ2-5	CASSYGPVETQYF	TGTGCCAGCAGCTATGGCCCCGTGGAGACCCAGTACTTC
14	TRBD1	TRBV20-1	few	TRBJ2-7	CSVTQTGDPYEQYF	TGCAGTGTCACACAGACAGGGGACCCCTACGAGCAGTACTTC
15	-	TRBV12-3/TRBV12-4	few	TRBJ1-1	CASSFPHRLGLEAFF	TGTGCCAGCAGTTTTCCGCACAGGTTGGGGCTTGAAGCTTTCTTT
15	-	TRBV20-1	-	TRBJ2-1	CSADSGDSSRNEQFF	TGCAGTGCTGACAGCGGGGACAGTTCTCGAAATGAGCAGTTCTTC
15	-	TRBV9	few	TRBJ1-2	CASSVGFRANYGYTF	TGTGCCAGCAGCGTCGGGTTCCGAGCTAACTATGGCTACACCTTC
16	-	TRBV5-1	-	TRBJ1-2	CASSLVSGRGNYGYTF	TGCGCCAGCAGCTTGGTATCCGGAAGAGGGAACTATGGCTACACCTTC
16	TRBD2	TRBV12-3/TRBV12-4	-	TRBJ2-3	CASKLTRGREGDTQYF	TGTGCCAGCAAGTTAACAAGGGGTCGGGAGGGAGATACGCAGTATTTT
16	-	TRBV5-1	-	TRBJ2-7	CASSLGVTERSSEQYF	TGCGCCAGCAGCTTGGGTGTGACAGAGCGCTCCTCCGAGCAGTACTTC
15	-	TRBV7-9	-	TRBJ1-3	CASSFLLGSGNTIYF	TGTGCCAGCAGCTTTCTTCTTGGCTCTGGAAACACCATATATTTT
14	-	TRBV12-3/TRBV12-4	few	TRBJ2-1	CASSPHGTDYEQFF	TGTGCCAGCAGTCCCCACGGGACGGACTACGAGCAGTTCTTC
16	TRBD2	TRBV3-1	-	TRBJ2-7	CASSQARLALLYEQYF	TGTGCCAGCAGCCAAGCCAGACTAGCTCTACTCTACGAGCAGTACTTC
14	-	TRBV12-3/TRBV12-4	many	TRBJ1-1	CASSLRGPNTEAFF	TGTGCCAGCAGTTTACGGGGTCCGAACACTGAAGCTTTCTTT
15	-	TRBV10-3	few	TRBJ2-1	CAISPTGRPYNEQFF	TGTGCCATCAGTCCAACAGGGAGACCGTACAATGAGCAGTTCTTC
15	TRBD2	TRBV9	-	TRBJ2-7	CASSVGGGSLYEQYF	TGTGCCAGCAGCGTAGGGGGCGGGAGCCTCTACGAGCAGTACTTC
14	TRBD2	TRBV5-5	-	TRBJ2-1	CASSRTSVVDEQFF	TGTGCCAGCAGCCGGACTAGCGTCGTTGATGAGCAGTTCTTC
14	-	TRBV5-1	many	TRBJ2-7	CASSWAGLSYEQYF	TGCGCCAGCAGCTGGGCCGGCCTCTCCTACGAGCAGTACTTC
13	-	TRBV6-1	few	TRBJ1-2	CASFSPGVYGYTF	TGTGCCAGTTTCTCGCCAGGGGTCTATGGCTACACCTTC
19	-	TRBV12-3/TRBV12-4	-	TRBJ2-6	CASSPWGGQISSGANVLTF	TGTGCCAGCAGTCCTTGGGGCGGGCAGATTAGCTCTGGGGCCAACGTCCTGACTTTC
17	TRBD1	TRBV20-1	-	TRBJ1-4	CSARERTGGALREKLFF	TGCAGTGCTAGAGAGAGGACAGGGGGCGCTTTGAGAGAAAAACTGTTTTTT
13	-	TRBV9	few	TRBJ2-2	CASSEGLIWELFF	TGTGCCAGCAGCGAGGGATTAATTTGGGAGCTGTTTTTT
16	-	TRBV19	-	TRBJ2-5	CASSIALGPLQETQYF	TGTGCCAGTAGTATCGCGCTAGGCCCATTACAAGAGACCCAGTACTTC
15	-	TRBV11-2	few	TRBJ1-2	CASSSPRRPARGYTF	TGTGCCAGCAGCTCGCCCCGACGGCCGGCTAGGGGCTACACCTTC
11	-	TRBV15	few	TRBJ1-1	CATGFGTEAFF	TGTGCCACCGGCTTTGGCACTGAAGCTTTCTTT
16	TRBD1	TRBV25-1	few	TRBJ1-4	CASSEYEGASDEKLFF	TGTGCCAGCAGTGAATATGAGGGGGCCTCGGATGAAAAACTGTTTTTT
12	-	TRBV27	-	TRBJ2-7	CASRSVPYEQYF	TGTGCCAGCAGGAGCGTCCCCTACGAGCAGTACTTC
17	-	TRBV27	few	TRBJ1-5	CASRPRVGGWGNQPQHF	TGTGCCAGCAGACCAAGGGTGGGGGGTTGGGGCAATCAGCCCCAGCATTTT
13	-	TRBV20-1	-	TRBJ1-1	CSVGSVSLGHAFF	TGCAGTGTTGGGTCGGTTAGCCTGGGACATGCTTTCTTT
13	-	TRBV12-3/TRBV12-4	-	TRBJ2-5	CASRGLGSETQYF	TGTGCCAGCAGGGGATTGGGGTCAGAGACCCAGTACTTC
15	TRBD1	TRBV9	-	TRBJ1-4	CASSSDRDRAEKLFF	TGTGCCAGCAGCTCAGACCGGGACAGGGCCGAAAAACTGTTTTTT
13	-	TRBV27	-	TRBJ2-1	CASSLLGDNEQFF	TGTGCCAGCAGTTTATTGGGTGACAATGAGCAGTTCTTC
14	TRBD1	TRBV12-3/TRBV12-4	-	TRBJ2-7	CASTAGTGTTEQYF	TGTGCCAGCACCGCCGGGACAGGGACCACCGAGCAGTACTTC
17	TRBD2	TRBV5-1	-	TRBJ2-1	CASSSFIGLAGHNEQFF	TGCGCCAGCAGCTCGTTTATCGGACTAGCGGGGCACAATGAGCAGTTCTTC
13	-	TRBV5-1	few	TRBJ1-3	CASSFEAGNTIYF	TGCGCCAGCAGCTTTGAGGCTGGAAACACCATATATTTT